This entry is about one T cell receptor beta chain. The clone's antigen remains unknown. Base qualities are not provided; no much larger clone lies one nucleotide away. TCR-beta CDR3 regions were amplified from genomic DNA with the immunoSEQ hsTCRB Kit using multiplexed V- and J-gene primers. Unique DNA barcodes were added in a second PCR, and the samples were pooled together with one negative control and one positive control. The pooled TCR-beta libraries were sequenced using a 150-cycle paired-end protocol on an Illumina MiSeq. In the original analysis: Raw sequencing data were processed by Adaptive Biotechnologies into a report containing normalized, annotated TCR-beta repertoires. To compute T-cell density, TCR-beta templates were normalized to usable DNA, with usable DNA estimated through amplification of housekeeping genes. Richness counted unique rearrangements, and clonality was defined as 1 minus Pielou's evenness. As stored in TCRdb, this immuneACCESS dataset retains in-frame rearrangements with V and J assigned. A fraction of the clones does not appear; measured against another copy, unresolved V genes explain less than half of the discrepancy, and the remainder lacks a known reason. D and trimming were read from the DNA, whereas the V and J calls and clone size are those reported in that table. The sample records about 6,600 clones, roughly three quarters of which are singletons. Approximately 9.4% of the sample is held by the ten biggest clonotypes.

As encoded in the germline V gene, CDR1 is MDHEN while CDR2 is SYDVKM. Trimming removed 6 bases from V and 0 bases from J, leaving 9 bases between the germline ends. From cysteine to phenylalanine, the CDR3 is 14 amino acids long. Only the CDR3 portion is preserved as DNA: 42 bases, with reading frame beginning at the first base. This record comes from a study of T cells and copy number aberrations in small-cell lung cancer (dated by TCRdb to about 2021). About the full investigation: TCR repertoire sequencing was paired with whole-exome sequencing of the same tumor regions to relate T cell metrics to mutations and copy number aberrations. Tumor TCR data were available for roughly 18 patients, and approximately 14 patients had TCR data from both tumor and normal tissue. What the study reported, not specific to this receptor: All specimens consisted of formalin-fixed paraffin-embedded tissue, which is known to introduce sequencing artifacts. Lower T-cell density, richness and clonality were observed in tumors than in adjacent lung tissue, although the difference in density was not significant. The study was limited by a small sample size because surgical resection is uncommon in small-cell lung cancer, and validation of the findings is required.

The donors were limited-stage small-cell lung cancer patients whose surgical resection took place in Hangzhou, China, between the late 2000s and the early 2020s. All donors had upfront surgery without preoperative chemotherapy or radiotherapy, and none received immunotherapy before or after surgery. In the sequenced cohort of 19 patients, every patient was either a smoker or a heavy second-hand smoker. Adjacent normal lung was collected at least 2 cm from the tumor margin and was confirmed morphologically free of malignant cells by two pathologists. Multi-region TCR-beta sequencing of resected limited-stage small-cell lung cancers and of tumor-adjacent lung tissue was performed to characterize T cell repertoire heterogeneity. The AllPrep DNA/RNA FFPE Kit (Qiagen) was used to extract genomic DNA from the FFPE tissue.

The source is a woman aged 70-85 years with small cell lung cancer. Some clones in this sample may be carry-over from other donors' samples. Sequenced input: normal tissue next to the tumor. The chain couples TRBV28 to TRBJ1-3; no D gene can be assigned with confidence. This receptor carries the CDR3 CASSRDGSGNTIYF. The bases are TGTGCCAGCAGCCGAGACGGCTCTGGAAACACCATATATTTT.